The source of this T cell receptor beta chain is a study of memory CD4+ T cells and cytomegalovirus serostatus (dated by TCRdb to the late 2010s). About the study as a whole: The cohort included around 35 healthy adults from Belgium, of whom 9 were CMV seropositive and approximately 25 were CMV seronegative. To replicate a published TCR-based CMV serostatus classifier, the researchers sequenced the CD4+ memory TCRbeta repertoires of a Belgian cohort whose cytomegalovirus serostatus was known. Points the paper makes about the study in general: The results were read as suggesting that the CMV-associated TCR signature is, for the most part, present in the CD4+ memory repertoire. Unlike the original study, which covered naive and memory CD4+ and CD8+ populations, the Belgian study sequenced only CD4+CD45RO+ memory cells. On the Belgian cohort, the classifier based on the original framework reached a median bootstrapped AUC of 0.95, with a 95% CI of 0.76-1.00. CMV serostatus prediction reached a median bootstrapped AUC of roughly 0.96 with the original framework and about 0.93 with a US-trained random forest. Among the 150 to 200 previously reported CMV-associated TCRbeta sequences, approximately 70 showed up in the CD4+ memory repertoires, with each one found in between one and five individuals.

Single viable CD3+CD4+CD8-CD45RO+ cells were sorted as memory CD4+ T cells on a FACSAria II. CMV serostatus was determined using a Roche Elecsys assay that detects serum IgG against CMV pp150, pp28, p38 and p52. Once the samples were thawed, total CD4+ T cells were enriched through positive selection using CD4 magnetic microbeads. The samples came from a different study that was designed specifically to examine the CD4+ T cell memory repertoire. Following standard operating procedures, peripheral blood mononuclear cells were isolated and cryopreserved, while serum was kept at -80 degrees C. CD3-PerCP (BW264/56), CD4-APC (RPA-T4), CD45RO-PE (UCHT1) and CD8-Pacific Orange (3B5) antibodies were used for staining, and non-viable cells were excluded with Sytox blue. In its sample, this clone was seen a few times. Its antigen is unknown. Base-call qualities are not available, and no considerably larger clone is one nucleotide away.

There are 15 amino acids in the CDR3, from cysteine to phenylalanine inclusive. CDR3 DNA only is kept here, 45 bases in frame from base 1. A distance of 17 bases separates the germline ends of V and J, which lose 2 bases and 9 bases respectively. The germline V gene (reference sequence) supplies CDR1 MNHNY and CDR2 SVGAGI. Genomic DNA was extracted from sorted cells with the Quick-DNA Microprep Kit. Amplification of TCRbeta DNA was done with the immunoSEQ hsTCRbeta kit, following the protocol from the manufacturer. An Illumina MiSeq instrument was used to sequence the TCRbeta libraries. The published analysis was carried out like this. After out-of-frame sequences were removed, 2 million to 2.5 million distinct TCRbeta sequences remained, averaging about 66,813 per individual. Each individual was scored using the number of around 150 previously reported CMV-associated TCRbeta sequences that the individual carried and the total number of productive distinct TCRbeta sequences. A beta-binomial model was reimplemented in Python, and scikit-learn random forests with default parameters were trained on data from the US cohort. Classifier performance on the Belgian cohort was reported as the median AUC with percentile confidence intervals calculated over 10,000 bootstrap iterations. This immuneACCESS table, as held by TCRdb, lists in-frame sequences with V and J called but not all clones. Of the missing ones, under half trace to an unresolved V gene in checked studies; the others have no known cause. That table is the source of V, J and clone size, and D and trimming were worked out from the DNA. The sample includes around 60,000 clones, with approximately 86% observed a single time. About 0.5% of the sample is in the top ten clones.

The chain uses TRBV6-6 and TRBJ2-1, with the D segment possibly TRBD1 or TRBD2, each aligning over 5 bases. The specimen sequenced was memory CD4+ T cells from blood. This TCR came from an adult in good health and CMV-seronegative. Some clones in this sample may be carry-over from other donors' samples. Here is the DNA: TGTGCCAGCAGTTACGGGGGAGTAGGGGAGAGTGAGCAGTTCTTC. This gives the protein CASSYGGVGESEQFF.